A selection of T cell receptor beta chains follows, all from one sample in a study of identical twins. TCRdb itself ran the 5' RACE reads through MiXCR, one entry per CDR3 protein. The sample lists 350,000 or so distinct CDR3 sequences, approximately 9.1% occurring once. Sequencing was performed on naive T cells sorted from blood. All receptors come from a woman between 50 and 59 years old in good health. The conserved cysteine and the conserved F or W are not part of the CDR3 here. The order of the fields is J gene, V gene, CDR3 protein.

j_gene: TRBJ1-1
v_gene: TRBV5-1
CDR3aa: ASSWGASWNTEAF

j_gene: TRBJ1-1
v_gene: TRBV4-1
CDR3aa: ASSHLGGRTEAF

j_gene: TRBJ2-1
v_gene: TRBV23-1
CDR3aa: ASSQSVQGNNEQF

j_gene: TRBJ2-1
v_gene: TRBV11-2
CDR3aa: ASSLEGLAGVEQF

j_gene: TRBJ2-1
v_gene: TRBV6-6
CDR3aa: ASTLRLADEQF

j_gene: TRBJ1-2
v_gene: TRBV12-3/TRBV12-4
CDR3aa: ASSLVNFYGYT

j_gene: TRBJ1-4
v_gene: TRBV3-1
CDR3aa: ASSHFGTGVEKLF

j_gene: TRBJ2-3
v_gene: TRBV11-2
CDR3aa: ASSLWMGIITDTQY

j_gene: TRBJ1-5
v_gene: TRBV11-2
CDR3aa: ASLEGLGQPQH

j_gene: TRBJ2-7
v_gene: TRBV10-3
CDR3aa: AISESPADYEQY

j_gene: TRBJ1-2
v_gene: TRBV20-1
CDR3aa: SARITANYGYT

j_gene: TRBJ2-5
v_gene: TRBV19
CDR3aa: ASSEAFQETQY

j_gene: TRBJ2-5
v_gene: TRBV12-3/TRBV12-4
CDR3aa: ASSSGTSGLQETQY

j_gene: TRBJ2-1
v_gene: TRBV5-5
CDR3aa: ASSLTPWSSYNEQF

j_gene: TRBJ2-6
v_gene: TRBV12-3/TRBV12-4
CDR3aa: ASSLRTSGANVLT

j_gene: TRBJ2-6
v_gene: TRBV5-6
CDR3aa: ASSLEVGSGSGANVLT

j_gene: TRBJ2-5
v_gene: TRBV7-3
CDR3aa: ASSLGGGVGQETQY

j_gene: TRBJ2-1
v_gene: TRBV5-1
CDR3aa: ASSYGTRKENEQF

j_gene: TRBJ1-5
v_gene: TRBV24-1
CDR3aa: ATGINQPQH

j_gene: TRBJ2-3
v_gene: TRBV9
CDR3aa: ASSVVEEGPQY

j_gene: TRBJ2-7
v_gene: TRBV13
CDR3aa: ASSAGHSYYEQY

j_gene: TRBJ1-1
v_gene: TRBV12-3/TRBV12-4
CDR3aa: ASSLRDRNTEAF

j_gene: TRBJ2-2
v_gene: TRBV3-1
CDR3aa: ASSAYSGTGELF

j_gene: TRBJ1-5
v_gene: TRBV2
CDR3aa: ASNKENQPQH

j_gene: TRBJ2-1
v_gene: TRBV6-1
CDR3aa: ASHTKTGQGDNEQF

j_gene: TRBJ1-6
v_gene: TRBV20-1
CDR3aa: SARAGEGNSPLH

j_gene: TRBJ2-7
v_gene: TRBV10-1
CDR3aa: ASSRSTGALNEQY

j_gene: TRBJ1-4
v_gene: TRBV4-1
CDR3aa: ASSQDPRGREKLF

j_gene: TRBJ2-1
v_gene: TRBV9
CDR3aa: ASTGERSIDEQF

j_gene: TRBJ1-4
v_gene: TRBV4-1
CDR3aa: ASSQDPRDKKF

j_gene: TRBJ1-5
v_gene: TRBV6-5
CDR3aa: ASSYDGTGNQPQH

j_gene: TRBJ1-6
v_gene: TRBV20-1
CDR3aa: SAQDDRAESYNSPLH

j_gene: TRBJ1-3
v_gene: TRBV6-5
CDR3aa: ASSRDGAYSGNTIY

j_gene: TRBJ2-7
v_gene: TRBV5-1
CDR3aa: ASRVRGDYEQY

j_gene: TRBJ2-7
v_gene: TRBV10-3
CDR3aa: AISESATSLSEQY

j_gene: TRBJ1-2
v_gene: TRBV10-3
CDR3aa: AISSTAPYGYT

j_gene: TRBJ1-5
v_gene: TRBV7-9
CDR3aa: ASGRTGVSNQPQH

j_gene: TRBJ2-1
v_gene: TRBV12-5
CDR3aa: ASTVVAFNEQF

j_gene: TRBJ2-6
v_gene: TRBV21-1
CDR3aa: ASSQPPGGANVLT

j_gene: TRBJ2-3
v_gene: TRBV20-1
CDR3aa: SARGARSTDTQY

j_gene: TRBJ1-6
v_gene: TRBV12-3/TRBV12-4
CDR3aa: ASSFDFDRRNSPLH

j_gene: TRBJ2-7
v_gene: TRBV7-9
CDR3aa: ASGPGTGSLEQY